This paragraph covers one T cell receptor beta chain sequence. This sample is drawn from a study of neurological immune-mediated disorders. In germline, CDR1 is SGHDT, CDR2 YYEEEE. This CDR3 comprises 15 residues. V was cut by 2 bases and J by 3 bases, with 14 bases left in between. TCRdb analysed the 5' RACE reads with MiXCR anew, one entry per CDR3 protein. The sample carries around 70,000 distinct CDR3 sequences, 5.2% recorded once. This clonotype originated in a man younger than 30 with multiple sclerosis. Sample: PBMCs. This chain links TRBV5-6 with TRBJ1-1; D is ambiguous. CDR3 amino acids: CASSLLRSWDTEAFF. CDR3 nucleotide sequence: TGTGCCAGCAGCTTACTTAGGAGTTGGGACACTGAAGCTTTCTTT.